These T cell receptor beta chains were read from a single sample in a study of blood T cell repertoires in COVID-19. The protocol was immunoSEQ multiplex PCR, while the TCRdb copy is restricted to in-frame clones and leaves out a portion. The sample shows about 320,000 clones, 85% of them seen only once. Sequenced input: PBMCs or T cells enriched from blood (not recorded which). The receptors were gathered from a young woman who had been exposed to COVID-19. Each CDR3 is given with its conserved first and last residue. D genes are given only for firm matches. The size entry is marked missing in some rows and otherwise reads once, few, many or a size class.

D	J	V	size	CDR3	DNA
TRBD2	TRBJ2-1	TRBV5-1	NA	CASSLTSGSYTEQFF	TGCGCCAGCAGCTTAACTAGCGGGAGCTACACTGAGCAGTTCTTC
NA	TRBJ2-7	TRBV28	NA	CASSSSYEQYF	TGTGCCAGCAGCTCTTCCTACGAGCAGTACTTC
NA	TRBJ1-3	TRBV25-1	NA	CASSQPTGSGNTIYF	TGTGCCAGCAGTCAACCGACAGGATCTGGAAACACCATATATTTT
TRBD1	TRBJ1-2	TRBV7-3	NA	CASSWTGENYGYTF	TGTGCCAGCAGCTGGACAGGGGAAAACTATGGCTACACCTTC
NA	TRBJ2-2	TRBV4-3	NA	CASSQDLAGATNTGELFF	TGCGCCAGCAGCCAAGATTTGGCGGGGGCCACGAACACCGGGGAGCTGTTTTTT
TRBD1	TRBJ1-5	TRBV19	NA	CASRDSGTGRNQPQHF	TGTGCCAGTAGAGACTCCGGGACAGGGCGTAATCAGCCCCAGCATTTT
TRBD2	TRBJ2-2	TRBV11-2	NA	CASSLAGGSNTGELFF	TGTGCCAGCAGCTTAGCCGGGGGGTCGAACACCGGGGAGCTGTTTTTT
TRBD1	TRBJ1-5	TRBV7-9	few	CASSGSGGTGLQPQHF	TGTGCCAGCAGCGGGAGTGGTGGGACAGGGCTTCAGCCCCAGCATTTT
NA	TRBJ1-3	TRBV14	NA	CASSPLGASGNTIYF	TGTGCCAGCAGCCCCTTGGGCGCCTCTGGAAACACCATATATTTT
TRBD1	TRBJ1-6	TRBV6-5	NA	CASSYTRDSKDSPLHF	TGTGCCAGCAGTTACACGCGGGACAGTAAGGATTCACCCCTCCACTTT
NA	TRBJ2-3	TRBV12-5	NA	CASGSPQQYF	TGTGCTAGTGGTTCCCCCCAGCAGTATTTT
NA	TRBJ1-5	TRBV30	NA	CAWTGFGQSNQPQHF	TGTGCCTGGACCGGCTTTGGGCAGAGCAATCAGCCCCAGCATTTT
NA	TRBJ1-5	TRBV7-9	NA	CASSTDGDQPQHF	TGTGCCAGCAGCACCGACGGAGATCAGCCCCAGCATTTT
TRBD1	TRBJ1-4	TRBV9	NA	CASSVGTGGEKLFF	TGTGCCAGCAGCGTAGGGACAGGAGGTGAAAAACTGTTTTTT
NA	TRBJ1-2	TRBV4-1	NA	CASSQGAHTNSNYGYTF	TGCGCCAGCAGCCAAGGGGCGCACACAAACTCTAACTATGGCTACACCTTC
TRBD1	TRBJ1-1	TRBV5-1	NA	CASSPGQGSTGTEAFF	TGCGCCAGCAGCCCAGGACAGGGCTCTACGGGCACTGAAGCTTTCTTT
NA	TRBJ2-7	TRBV5-6	NA	CASSLDYPGYEQYF	TGTGCCAGCAGCCTGGACTACCCGGGCTACGAGCAGTACTTC